The next 23 T cell receptor beta chains were all read from a single sample in a study of blood T cell repertoires in COVID-19. TCRdb's table, derived via immunoSEQ multiplex PCR, lists solely in-frame clones and lacks some. Of 250,000 or so clones listed, approximately 86% are singletons. Source material: peripheral blood. The receptors were gathered from a woman aged 60-75 years with active or convalescent COVID-19.

The J gene is TRBJ1-6, the V gene TRBV6-5; 9 bases are a match to TRBD1. Germline trimming cut 7 bases from V and 7 bases from J; bases unmatched to any gene: 5. The CDR3 totals 14 residues. Germline V gene sequence: CDR1 MNHEY, CDR2 SVGAGI. The CDR3 DNA follows: TGTGCCAGCACCTGGGACAGGGTAAATTCACCCCTCCACTTT. Translated: CASTWDRVNSPLHF.

This chain joins TRBV29-1 and TRBJ2-1; TRBD2 matches at 9 bases. Germline CDR1 is SQVTM and CDR2 is ANQGSEA. The CDR3 sequence is 17 residues long. J gave up 0 bases and V 6 bases, and 12 bases lay outside the gene matches. The CDR3 sequence: CSVPLLAGITSYNEQFF. In DNA, the CDR3 is TGCAGCGTGCCCCTCCTAGCGGGAATAACCTCCTACAATGAGCAGTTCTTC.

This chain connects TRBV2 to TRBJ2-2; D is perhaps TRBD2 (6 bases). Trimming removed 3 bases from V and 5 bases from J, with 13 bases in between. CDR1 and CDR2 (germline): SNHLY, FYNNEI. CDR3 length equals 15 residues. The CDR3, as DNA: TGTGCCAGCAGTGAGGGGTCGGGGAGGACCGGGGAGCTGTTTTTT. Translating it yields CASSEGSGRTGELFF.

The V call is TRBV6-5, the J call TRBJ1-2; D gene unclear. The germline CDR1 and CDR2 sequences are MNHEY and SVGAGI. The CDR3 covers 11 residues. Trimming shortened V by 10 bases and J by 5 bases, and 11 bases separated the two germline ends. CDR3 amino acids: CATRESYGYTF. The CDR3 DNA is TGTGCCACAAGAGAGTCTTATGGCTACACCTTC.

This clone was detected a few times. The chain couples TRBV18 to TRBJ2-1, with 8 bases aligning to TRBD1. This CDR3 has 14 amino acids. Germline V lookup: CDR1 KGHSH, CDR2 LQKENI. The V and J ends lost 2 bases and 8 bases, in that order; junction bases with no gene match: 5. The CDR3 DNA follows: TGTGCCAGCTCACCAAGGACAGGGACGCATGAGCAGTTCTTC. This sequence encodes CASSPRTGTHEQFF.

The V gene is TRBV11-3, the J gene TRBJ2-5; tentatively, D is TRBD1 (5 bases). The V end was cut by 1 base, the J end by 1 base, with 10 bases between. CDR1 and CDR2 (germline): SGHNT, YENEEA. CDR3 length: 15 amino acids. In DNA, the CDR3 is TGTGCCAGCAGCTTAGGAGACAGTTCCCAAGAGACCCAGTACTTC. Amino acids: CASSLGDSSQETQYF.

V usage is TRBV5-4 and J usage is TRBJ2-1; 11 bases line up with TRBD2. With 4 bases clipped from V and 2 bases from J, the junction kept 5 bases outside the gene matches. The CDR3 runs to 16 residues. Germline V gene lookup returns CDR1 SGHNT and CDR2 YYREEE (reference sequence). The CDR3 DNA sequence: TGTGCCAGCAGCGCGCGACTAGCGGGAACCTACAATGAGCAGTTCTTC. Its translation is CASSARLAGTYNEQFF.

This clone was seen ten or more times. The V gene is TRBV28, the J gene TRBJ2-3; D is perhaps TRBD2 (6 bases). CDR1 is MDHEN and CDR2 is SYDVKM in the germline V gene. Trimming left V 6 bases short and J 2 bases short, with 15 bases between. This CDR3 comprises 15 residues. The chain's CDR3 is CASSTRAGNTDTQYF. In DNA form, the CDR3 reads TGTGCCAGCAGCACGAGGGCGGGGAACACAGATACGCAGTATTTT.

This clone has just one count. This sample includes further DNA sequences coding for the same CDR3. The chain joins TRBV7-9 to TRBJ2-7, with a possible D match to TRBD1 (6 bases). Germline CDR1 is SEHNR and CDR2 is FQNEAQ (reference sequence). This CDR3 is 13 amino acids long. V lost 3 bases to trimming and J lost 3 bases, with 9 bases between them. The CDR3 spells CASSFSRGYEQYV. In nucleotides, the CDR3 is TGTGCCAGCAGCTTTAGCAGGGGCTACGAGCAGTACGTC.

The rearrangement uses TRBV20-1 and TRBJ1-4; no definite D call. The CDR3 is 11 residues long. Trimming shortened V by 3 bases and J by 6 bases, and 5 bases separated the two germline ends. Germline CDR1 and CDR2: DFQATT and SNEGSKA (reference sequence). The CDR3: CSARYHEKLFF. In DNA form, the CDR3 reads TGCAGTGCTAGGTATCATGAAAAACTGTTTTTT.

The V gene is TRBV5-1, the J gene TRBJ1-2; 10 bases fit TRBD1. This CDR3 has 16 residues. V lost 2 bases, J lost 7 bases, and 11 bases stayed unmatched. From germline, CDR1 is SGHRS and CDR2 YFSETQ. The CDR3 DNA reads TGCGCCAGCAGCTTACAGACAGGGGGCGTACTCGGTGGCTACACCTTC. Protein sequence: CASSLQTGGVLGGYTF. Based on the CDR3 plus reference TRBV5-1 and TRBJ1-2, the full variable domain is KAGVTQTPRYLIKTRGQQVTLSCSPISGHRSVSWYQQTPGQGLQFLFEYFSETQRNKGNFPGRFSGRQFSNSRSEMNVSTLELGDSALYLCASSLQTGGVLGGYTFGSGTRLTVV.

The chain combines TRBV28 with TRBJ2-5; possibly TRBD1 for D (5 bases). This CDR3 contains 15 residues. Trimming shortened V by 3 bases and J by 0 bases, and 11 bases separated the two germline ends. Germline V gene sequence: CDR1 MDHEN, CDR2 SYDVKM. The CDR3: CASSFGDSNQETQYF. The CDR3 DNA is TGTGCCAGCAGTTTCGGAGACAGTAACCAAGAGACCCAGTACTTC.

The V call is TRBV7-3, the J call TRBJ2-1, with TRBD2 matching over 13 bases. CDR3 length: 18 amino acids. V lost 1 base to trimming and J lost 4 bases; unmatched junction nucleotides: 7. CDR1 is SGHTA, CDR2 FQGTGA, per germline. Here the CDR3 DNA reads TGTGCCAGCAGCTTAAGTCTCCCGGGACTAGCGGGGTACAATGAGCAGTTCTTC. This sequence encodes CASSLSLPGLAGYNEQFF.

This chain connects TRBV24-1 to TRBJ2-2; 7 nucleotides line up with TRBD1. This CDR3 has 12 residues. Germline CDR1 is KGHDR and CDR2 is SFDVKD. Trimming removed 9 bases from V and 7 bases from J; junction bases left unmatched: 4. CDR3 sequence reads: CATRQGHGELFF. CDR3 in DNA: TGTGCCACCCGACAGGGTCACGGGGAGCTGTTTTTT.

V is TRBV3-1 (or the pseudogene TRBV3-2) and J is TRBJ1-6, with 7 bases lining up with TRBD1. This CDR3 has 15 residues. Germline V lookup: CDR1 LGHDT, CDR2 YNNKEL (reference sequence). V was clipped by 0 bases and J by 10 bases; unmatched bases: 6. The CDR3 nucleotides are TGTGCCAGCAGCCAAGAGGAGACAGGGCTCTCACCCCTCCACTTT. Its translation: CASSQEETGLSPLHF.

The chain combines TRBV7-3 with TRBJ2-1; a possible D gene is TRBD2 (5 bases). The CDR3 is 15 amino acids. Germline V gene lookup returns CDR1 SGHTA and CDR2 FQGTGA. The ends were cut back, 2 bases at V and 7 bases at J, with 15 bases in the middle. CDR3 in amino acids: CASSLDRETFNEQFF. The CDR3, as DNA: TGTGCCAGCAGCTTAGATAGGGAGACCTTTAATGAGCAGTTCTTC.

This chain links TRBV7-9 with TRBJ1-2; D is perhaps TRBD1 (6 bases). Trimming stripped 5 bases from V and 4 bases from J, with 14 bases between. The CDR3 runs to 14 residues. Germline V lookup: CDR1 SEHNR, CDR2 FQNEAQ (reference sequence). CDR3 residues: CASSKDRPSYGYTF. The CDR3 DNA sequence: TGTGCCAGCAGCAAAGACAGGCCAAGCTATGGCTACACCTTC.

This chain uses TRBV5-1 with TRBJ2-2; D unclear. This CDR3 has 16 amino acids. With 1 base removed from V and 6 bases from J, the gap between germline ends came to 16 bases. Germline V gives CDR1 SGHRS, CDR2 YFSETQ. CDR3 sequence: CASSLSGQTTPGELFF. The CDR3 coding sequence is TGCGCCAGCAGCTTGAGTGGTCAGACAACACCCGGGGAGCTGTTTTTT.

The rearrangement joins TRBV27 to TRBJ2-6, with TRBD2 matching over 14 bases. The V segment lost 4 bases and the J segment 4 bases; nucleotides outside the gene matches: 9. From germline, CDR1 is MNHEY and CDR2 SMNVEV (reference sequence). The CDR3 sequence is 19 residues long. The CDR3 nucleotides are TGTGCCAGCAGTTCTCGACTAGCGGGAGGGCCAGGAGGGGCCAACGTCCTGACTTTC. Protein sequence: CASSSRLAGGPGGANVLTF.

The V and J genes are TRBV30 and TRBJ2-6; TRBD2 is a possible D gene (6 bases). The CDR3 runs 16 residues. The germline V gene has CDR1 GTSNPN and CDR2 SVGIG (reference sequence). The germline V and J ends were trimmed by 7 bases and 0 bases, with 16 bases remaining between them. The CDR3 DNA reads as TGTGCCTTAACCCGGGACTCAAGCTCTGGGGCCAACGTCCTGACTTTC. It codes for CALTRDSSSGANVLTF.

V gene TRBV18 combines with J gene TRBJ2-2; D unclear. V lost 3 bases, J lost 3 bases, and 8 bases lay in between. The CDR3 loop spans 14 amino acids. Germline V gene data show CDR1 as KGHSH and CDR2 as LQKENI. Here the CDR3 DNA reads TGTGCCAGCTCACCCAACCCAGACACCGGGGAGCTGTTTTTT. Translating it yields CASSPNPDTGELFF.

This clone was observed a handful of times. The chain is built from TRBV2 and TRBJ2-2, with TRBD2 matching over 8 bases. The junction had 4 bases not matched to a gene; V was cut back by 7 bases and J by 3 bases. Germline-derived CDR1 and CDR2 are SNHLY and FYNNEI. The CDR3 contains 14 residues. The DNA for the CDR3 is TGTGCCAGCACGAGCGGGGGCTACACCGGGGAGCTGTTTTTT. This gives the protein CASTSGGYTGELFF. Full variable domain (missing parts from reference TRBV2 and TRBJ2-2): EPEVTQTPSHQVTQMGQEVILRCVPISNHLYFYWYRQILGQKVEFLVSFYNNEISEKSEIFDDQFSVERPDGSNFTLKIRSTKLEDSAMYFCASTSGGYTGELFFGEGSRLTVL.

The chain combines TRBV9 with TRBJ2-3; 7 positions match TRBD2. The CDR3 runs to 16 residues. V dropped 4 bases and J dropped 1; count of bases not matched to a gene: 9. Germline V lookup: CDR1 SGDLS, CDR2 YYNGEE. The CDR3 DNA reads as TGTGCCAGCAGCCCGACGGTGGGGGGGGGCACAGATACGCAGTATTTT. The encoded protein is CASSPTVGGGTDTQYF.